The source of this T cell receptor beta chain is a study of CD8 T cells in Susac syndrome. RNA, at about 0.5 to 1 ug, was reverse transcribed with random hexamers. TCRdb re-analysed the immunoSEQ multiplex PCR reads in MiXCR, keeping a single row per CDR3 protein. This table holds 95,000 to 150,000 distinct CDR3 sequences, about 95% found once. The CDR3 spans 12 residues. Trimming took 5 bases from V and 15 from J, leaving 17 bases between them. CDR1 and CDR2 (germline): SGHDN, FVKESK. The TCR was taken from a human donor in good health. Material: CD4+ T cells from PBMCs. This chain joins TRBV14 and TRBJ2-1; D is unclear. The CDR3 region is CASSNGPVAGFF. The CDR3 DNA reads TGTGCCAGCAGCAATGGACCTGTCGCCGGGTTCTTC.